These 20 T cell receptor beta chains came from one sample sequenced in a study of T cells in localized non-small cell lung cancer. Clones were read by immunoSEQ multiplex PCR, and TCRdb kept only the in-frame ones, dropping some. Here the sample spans 90,000 or so clones, approximately 88% being singletons. Sample: peripheral blood, taken before any cancer treatment. The source is a man between 35 and 75 years old with stage I squamous cell lung carcinoma.

The chain couples TRBV19 to TRBJ1-4; weak D call: TRBD1 (5 bases). V lost 6 bases, J lost 7 bases, and 15 bases lay in between. This CDR3 has 14 residues. Germline V gene data show CDR1 as LNHDA and CDR2 as SQIVND (reference sequence). CDR3 nucleotides: TGTGCCAGTAGCCAGTTGGGGGAGACTGAAAAACTGTTTTTT. It translates to CASSQLGETEKLFF. Filled out from reference TRBV19 and TRBJ1-4, the complete variable domain reads DGGITQSPKYLFRKEGQNVTLSCEQNLNHDAMYWYRQDPGQGLRLIYYSQIVNDFQKGDIAEGYSVSREKKESFPLTVTSAQKNPTAFYLCASSQLGETEKLFFGSGTQLSVL.

This clone was recorded a few times. This rearrangement joins TRBV2 to TRBJ1-6; no clear D. V lost 1 base and J 9 bases, leaving 4 bases between the germline ends. CDR1 and CDR2 (germline): SNHLY, FYNNEI. The CDR3 runs to 12 residues. The CDR3 protein is CASSEVPSPLHF. The CDR3 DNA sequence: TGTGCCAGCAGTGAAGTCCCTTCACCCCTCCACTTT.

The chain carries TRBV7-8 and TRBJ2-5, with D possibly matching TRBD2 (5 bases). The germline CDR1 and CDR2 sequences are SGHVS and FQNEAQ. V lost 2 bases, J lost 7 bases, and 23 bases lay in between. The CDR3 consists of 17 residues. CDR3 nucleotide sequence: TGTGCCAGCAGCTTAATACCCTACGGGGAATTAAGAGGGACCCAGTACTTC. This translates into CASSLIPYGELRGTQYF.

The chain has TRBV4-3 and TRBJ2-3, with D uncertain. The CDR3 has 14 residues. Trimming took 0 bases from V and 6 from J, leaving 10 bases between them. Per the germline V gene, CDR1 is LGHNA and CDR2 is YSLEER. CDR3 sequence (DNA): TGCGCCAGCAGCCAAGAGGGCCTAGAGGATACGCAGTATTTT. The encoded protein is CASSQEGLEDTQYF.

V usage is TRBV30 and J usage is TRBJ1-5; D call uncertain. Germline values: CDR1 GTSNPN, CDR2 SVGIG (reference sequence). With 2 bases removed from V and 6 bases from J, the gap between germline ends came to 20 bases. CDR3 length: 16 amino acids. The CDR3 DNA reads as TGTGCCTGGAGTACTACCCGGGCCGTCGGAGGTCAGCCCCAGCATTTT. Its translation: CAWSTTRAVGGQPQHF.

The J gene is TRBJ1-3, the V gene TRBV4-3; no clear D. The germline V gene has CDR1 LGHNA and CDR2 YSLEER. This CDR3 comprises 14 residues. Trimming took 1 base from V and 2 from J, leaving 6 bases between them. Here the CDR3 reads CASSQVLTGNTIYF. The CDR3 DNA sequence: TGCGCCAGCAGCCAAGTGCTGACTGGAAACACCATATATTTT.

The chain joins TRBV19 to TRBJ2-7; D is undetermined. Germline CDR1 is LNHDA and CDR2 is SQIVND (reference sequence). The V and J ends lost 5 bases and 2 bases respectively, with 10 bases between them. This CDR3 has 13 amino acids. The CDR3 nucleotides read TGTGCCAGTAGTCCCCGGCCCCCCTACGAGCAGTACTTC. Its translation is CASSPRPPYEQYF.

The V and J genes are TRBV5-1 and TRBJ2-1; 11 bases match TRBD2. With V trimmed by 0 bases and J by 4 bases, 3 bases remained unmatched. The length of the CDR3 is 16 residues. Germline CDR1 is SGHRS and CDR2 is YFSETQ. The CDR3 region is CASSLELAGEYNEQFF. In DNA form, the CDR3 reads TGCGCCAGCAGCTTGGAACTAGCGGGGGAGTACAATGAGCAGTTCTTC.

In this sample, this clone turned up once. V gene TRBV5-4 combines with J gene TRBJ1-3; D remains ambiguous. CDR1 and CDR2 (germline): SGHNT, YYREEE (reference sequence). Trimming cost V 2 bases and J 4 bases, with 16 bases left between them. CDR3 length: 16 amino acids. This CDR3 reads CASSFSAGNSGNTIYF. CDR3 nucleotides: TGTGCCAGCAGCTTTTCAGCCGGGAACTCCGGAAACACCATATATTTT.

The chain combines TRBV7-8 with TRBJ2-5, with a tentative D call TRBD2 (6 bases). Germline CDR1 and CDR2: SGHVS and FQNEAQ. The CDR3 consists of 14 residues. V was cut by 4 bases and J by 5 bases, with 14 bases left in between. CDR3 in DNA: TGTGCCAGCAGCTCCCAGTGGGAGGTTGAGACCCAGTACTTC. Amino acids: CASSSQWEVETQYF.

The chain has TRBV25-1 and TRBJ2-1; a possible D gene is TRBD2 (7 bases). CDR1 is MGHDK, CDR2 SYGVNS, per germline. Trimming left V 4 bases short and J 7 bases short, with 17 bases between. The CDR3 totals 15 residues. CDR3 DNA sequence: TGTGCCAGCAGTGCCCACTGGGGAGGGGGAAATGAGCAGTTCTTC. The encoded protein is CASSAHWGGGNEQFF.

The genes are TRBV19 and TRBJ2-2; no clear D gene. Germline loops: CDR1 LNHDA, CDR2 SQIVND (reference sequence). The CDR3 contains 12 residues. Trimming shortened V by 9 bases and J by 7 bases, and 12 bases separated the two germline ends. The CDR3: CASRIIDGELFF. Here the CDR3 DNA reads TGTGCCAGCAGGATAATTGACGGGGAGCTGTTTTTT. The entire variable domain, with the rest obtained from reference TRBV19 and TRBJ2-2, is as follows: DGGITQSPKYLFRKEGQNVTLSCEQNLNHDAMYWYRQDPGQGLRLIYYSQIVNDFQKGDIAEGYSVSREKKESFPLTVTSAQKNPTAFYLCASRIIDGELFFGEGSRLTVL.

J is TRBJ2-6 and V is TRBV25-1; D gene unclear. Germline V gives CDR1 MGHDK, CDR2 SYGVNS. V dropped 6 bases and J dropped 2 bases, with 5 bases sitting between them. CDR3 size: 13 residues. DNA of the CDR3: TGTGCCAGCAGATGGGCTGGGGCCAACGTCCTGACTTTC. Amino acids: CASRWAGANVLTF.

CDR3 sequence reads: CASSLGGQENNIQYF. The DNA for the CDR3 is TGTGCCAGCAGCTTAGGTGGACAAGAAAACAACATTCAGTACTTC. This sequence joins TRBV7-6 and TRBJ2-4; possible D gene TRBD1, 5 bases. The CDR3 extends over 15 amino acids. V was clipped by 1 base and J by 7 bases, with 14 bases between them. The germline V gene has CDR1 SGHVS and CDR2 FNYEAQ.

The chain links TRBV7-3 to TRBJ1-2; 8 bases line up with TRBD1. The CDR3 is 13 amino acids. Per germline, CDR1 SGHTA and CDR2 FQGTGA. Unmatched junction bases numbered 1, after V lost 2 bases and J lost 5 bases. In DNA, the CDR3 is TGTGCCAGCAGCTTAGACAGGGGTTATGGCTACACCTTC. The encoded protein is CASSLDRGYGYTF. The full variable domain, rest sourced from reference TRBV7-3 and TRBJ1-2, is GAGVSQTPSNKVTEKGKYVELRCDPISGHTALYWYRQSLGQGPEFLIYFQGTGAADDSGLPNDRFFAVRPEGSVSTLKIQRTERGDSAVYLCASSLDRGYGYTFGSGTRLTVV.

This rearrangement joins TRBV6-1 to TRBJ2-7; D may be TRBD2 (5 bases). Trimming removed 8 bases at V and 8 bases at J, with 10 bases between. Germline V gene sequence: CDR1 MNHNS, CDR2 SASEGT. The CDR3 runs to 10 residues. CDR3 protein: CASSRAKQYF. In DNA, the CDR3 is TGTGCCAGCTCGCGGGCAAAGCAGTACTTC.

The chain couples TRBV5-5 to TRBJ1-1, with D maybe TRBD1 (5 bases). CDR1 is SGHKS and CDR2 is YYEKEE in the germline V gene (reference sequence). V lost 0 bases, J lost 0 bases, and 9 bases lay in between. The CDR3 loop spans 15 amino acids. CDR3 residues: CASSLGGTMNTEAFF. In DNA form, the CDR3 reads TGTGCCAGCAGCTTGGGAGGGACTATGAACACTGAAGCTTTCTTT.

This rearrangement joins TRBV14 to TRBJ2-4, with D tentatively TRBD1 (6 bases). Germline values: CDR1 SGHDN, CDR2 FVKESK. Trimming removed 0 bases at V and 15 bases at J, with 9 bases between. The CDR3 has 11 amino acids. The CDR3 nucleotides read TGTGCCAGCAGCCAAGAGGGGGCCCGGTACTTC. As protein: CASSQEGARYF.

J is TRBJ2-7 and V is TRBV4-1, with 9 bases lining up with TRBD1. This CDR3 spans 16 amino acids. Germline CDR1 and CDR2: MGHRA and YSYEKL. V lost 6 bases to trimming and J lost 1 base; unmatched junction nucleotides: 10. The CDR3 loop is CASSPGQGTSSYEQYF. The CDR3 DNA sequence: TGCGCCAGCAGTCCGGGACAGGGAACGTCATCCTACGAGCAGTACTTC.

The chain couples TRBV29-1 to TRBJ1-2; 7 bases are shared with TRBD1. Trimming at V came to 5 bases and at J to 7 bases, leaving 16 bases not matched to a gene. Per the germline V gene, CDR1 is SQVTM and CDR2 is ANQGSEA. CDR3 size: 15 residues. The CDR3 bases are TGCAGCGTTTGGGTGGGTAGGGGGCCGCAGGGTGGCTACACCTTC. This translates into CSVWVGRGPQGGYTF.